This T cell receptor (beta chain) was captured by sequencing in a study of radiotherapy plus CTLA-4 blockade in lung cancer. About the research overall: Objective responses were recorded in around a sixth of patients, with disease control recorded in roughly 31%.

Germline V gene data show CDR1 as GTSNPN and CDR2 as SVGIG (reference sequence). The CDR3 length is 17 residues. With 1 base clipped from V and 5 bases from J, the junction kept 16 bases outside the gene matches. This clone was counted between two and nine times. Its matching antigen is unknown. Study results and caveats: Radiotherapy with ipilimumab was followed by blood expansion of tumor-derived clones. Early clone dynamics of blood T cells, plus interferon-beta, reportedly predicted response best.

TCRdb's copy holds only in-frame clones and misses some; the assay was immunoSEQ multiplex PCR. The data contain more than 90,000 clones, roughly 80% of them singletons. The TCR was taken from a human donor with non-small cell lung cancer that progressed on radiotherapy plus ipilimumab. The genes are TRBV30 and TRBJ2-5; 7 nucleotides agree with TRBD2. The source material was peripheral blood, sampled from a patient treated with radiotherapy plus ipilimumab. The CDR3 region is CAWSDARGGRAMETQYF. The CDR3 DNA reads as TGTGCCTGGAGTGACGCCCGGGGAGGGAGGGCCATGGAGACCCAGTACTTC.